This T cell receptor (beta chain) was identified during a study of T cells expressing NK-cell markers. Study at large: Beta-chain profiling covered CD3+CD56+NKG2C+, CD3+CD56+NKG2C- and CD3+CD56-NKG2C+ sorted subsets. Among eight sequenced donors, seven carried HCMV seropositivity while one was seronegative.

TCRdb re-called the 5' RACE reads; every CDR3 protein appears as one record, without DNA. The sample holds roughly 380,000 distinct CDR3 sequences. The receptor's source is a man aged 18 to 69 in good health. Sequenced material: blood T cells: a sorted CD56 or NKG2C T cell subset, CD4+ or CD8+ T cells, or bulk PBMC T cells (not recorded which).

CDR3 residues: CASSYVGARETQYF. The rearrangement links TRBV6-5 to TRBJ2-5; TCRdb returns TRBD1, unconfirmable since there is no DNA. This CDR3 has 14 residues. The germline V gene encodes CDR1 MNHEY and CDR2 SVGAGI.